This T cell receptor (beta chain) derives from a study of T cell repertoires in cytomegalovirus infection. About the research overall: Indications of both CMV infection and matching HLA type were provided by public TCR beta signatures. Study-wide findings and caveats: Cumulative frequency (of public TCR beta family members) identified carriers of CMV plus the relevant HLA. The ex vivo response was dominated by HLA-C-restricted CMV-specific TCR beta clonotypes.

This clonotype came up many times. The antigen remains unidentified. TCRdb processed the reads anew with MiXCR; each CDR3 protein has one entry. This sample has 250,000 to 300,000 distinct CDR3 sequences, with about 25% found just once. Deletions cut 5 bases from V and 2 bases from J, with 13 bases between. The CDR3 totals 14 residues. Germline values: CDR1 SGHTA, CDR2 FQGNSA. The chain is built from TRBV7-2 and TRBJ2-7; a possible D gene is TRBD1 (7 bases). Sequencing input: PBMCs. This receptor was taken from a human donor in good health (CMV status not recorded). Some clones in this sample may be carry-over from other donors' samples. The CDR3 DNA reads TGTGCCAGCAGCCCGGACAGGACTACCTACGAGCAGTACTTC. Residues: CASSPDRTTYEQYF.